This T cell receptor beta chain was profiled in a study of cytomegalovirus exposure and HLA in healthy donors. The table came from immunoSEQ multiplex PCR; TCRdb's copy has only in-frame clones and leaves some out. The sample holds 60,000 to 65,000 clones, approximately 95% seen once. The germline V gene encodes CDR1 LGHNA and CDR2 YSLEER. Unmatched junction bases numbered 7, after V lost 4 bases and J lost 4 bases. This CDR3 spans 16 amino acids. Worth noting for this clone: Its target is not known.

Notes on the study in general: Cytomegalovirus-associated TCR beta chains were listed, numbering some 180. The tendency of first-cohort TCR clusters to co-occur in the approximately 120 validation repertoires was identified by a subsequent analysis.

The source material was PBMCs. The sequence derives from a woman aged 18-29 years in good health and CMV-seronegative. The chain uses TRBV4-3 and TRBJ1-3; 10 bases are a match to TRBD1. The CDR3 DNA reads TGCGCCAGCAGCCCCTGTGGGACAGGGGTCGGAAACACCATATATTTT. Protein product: CASSPCGTGVGNTIYF.